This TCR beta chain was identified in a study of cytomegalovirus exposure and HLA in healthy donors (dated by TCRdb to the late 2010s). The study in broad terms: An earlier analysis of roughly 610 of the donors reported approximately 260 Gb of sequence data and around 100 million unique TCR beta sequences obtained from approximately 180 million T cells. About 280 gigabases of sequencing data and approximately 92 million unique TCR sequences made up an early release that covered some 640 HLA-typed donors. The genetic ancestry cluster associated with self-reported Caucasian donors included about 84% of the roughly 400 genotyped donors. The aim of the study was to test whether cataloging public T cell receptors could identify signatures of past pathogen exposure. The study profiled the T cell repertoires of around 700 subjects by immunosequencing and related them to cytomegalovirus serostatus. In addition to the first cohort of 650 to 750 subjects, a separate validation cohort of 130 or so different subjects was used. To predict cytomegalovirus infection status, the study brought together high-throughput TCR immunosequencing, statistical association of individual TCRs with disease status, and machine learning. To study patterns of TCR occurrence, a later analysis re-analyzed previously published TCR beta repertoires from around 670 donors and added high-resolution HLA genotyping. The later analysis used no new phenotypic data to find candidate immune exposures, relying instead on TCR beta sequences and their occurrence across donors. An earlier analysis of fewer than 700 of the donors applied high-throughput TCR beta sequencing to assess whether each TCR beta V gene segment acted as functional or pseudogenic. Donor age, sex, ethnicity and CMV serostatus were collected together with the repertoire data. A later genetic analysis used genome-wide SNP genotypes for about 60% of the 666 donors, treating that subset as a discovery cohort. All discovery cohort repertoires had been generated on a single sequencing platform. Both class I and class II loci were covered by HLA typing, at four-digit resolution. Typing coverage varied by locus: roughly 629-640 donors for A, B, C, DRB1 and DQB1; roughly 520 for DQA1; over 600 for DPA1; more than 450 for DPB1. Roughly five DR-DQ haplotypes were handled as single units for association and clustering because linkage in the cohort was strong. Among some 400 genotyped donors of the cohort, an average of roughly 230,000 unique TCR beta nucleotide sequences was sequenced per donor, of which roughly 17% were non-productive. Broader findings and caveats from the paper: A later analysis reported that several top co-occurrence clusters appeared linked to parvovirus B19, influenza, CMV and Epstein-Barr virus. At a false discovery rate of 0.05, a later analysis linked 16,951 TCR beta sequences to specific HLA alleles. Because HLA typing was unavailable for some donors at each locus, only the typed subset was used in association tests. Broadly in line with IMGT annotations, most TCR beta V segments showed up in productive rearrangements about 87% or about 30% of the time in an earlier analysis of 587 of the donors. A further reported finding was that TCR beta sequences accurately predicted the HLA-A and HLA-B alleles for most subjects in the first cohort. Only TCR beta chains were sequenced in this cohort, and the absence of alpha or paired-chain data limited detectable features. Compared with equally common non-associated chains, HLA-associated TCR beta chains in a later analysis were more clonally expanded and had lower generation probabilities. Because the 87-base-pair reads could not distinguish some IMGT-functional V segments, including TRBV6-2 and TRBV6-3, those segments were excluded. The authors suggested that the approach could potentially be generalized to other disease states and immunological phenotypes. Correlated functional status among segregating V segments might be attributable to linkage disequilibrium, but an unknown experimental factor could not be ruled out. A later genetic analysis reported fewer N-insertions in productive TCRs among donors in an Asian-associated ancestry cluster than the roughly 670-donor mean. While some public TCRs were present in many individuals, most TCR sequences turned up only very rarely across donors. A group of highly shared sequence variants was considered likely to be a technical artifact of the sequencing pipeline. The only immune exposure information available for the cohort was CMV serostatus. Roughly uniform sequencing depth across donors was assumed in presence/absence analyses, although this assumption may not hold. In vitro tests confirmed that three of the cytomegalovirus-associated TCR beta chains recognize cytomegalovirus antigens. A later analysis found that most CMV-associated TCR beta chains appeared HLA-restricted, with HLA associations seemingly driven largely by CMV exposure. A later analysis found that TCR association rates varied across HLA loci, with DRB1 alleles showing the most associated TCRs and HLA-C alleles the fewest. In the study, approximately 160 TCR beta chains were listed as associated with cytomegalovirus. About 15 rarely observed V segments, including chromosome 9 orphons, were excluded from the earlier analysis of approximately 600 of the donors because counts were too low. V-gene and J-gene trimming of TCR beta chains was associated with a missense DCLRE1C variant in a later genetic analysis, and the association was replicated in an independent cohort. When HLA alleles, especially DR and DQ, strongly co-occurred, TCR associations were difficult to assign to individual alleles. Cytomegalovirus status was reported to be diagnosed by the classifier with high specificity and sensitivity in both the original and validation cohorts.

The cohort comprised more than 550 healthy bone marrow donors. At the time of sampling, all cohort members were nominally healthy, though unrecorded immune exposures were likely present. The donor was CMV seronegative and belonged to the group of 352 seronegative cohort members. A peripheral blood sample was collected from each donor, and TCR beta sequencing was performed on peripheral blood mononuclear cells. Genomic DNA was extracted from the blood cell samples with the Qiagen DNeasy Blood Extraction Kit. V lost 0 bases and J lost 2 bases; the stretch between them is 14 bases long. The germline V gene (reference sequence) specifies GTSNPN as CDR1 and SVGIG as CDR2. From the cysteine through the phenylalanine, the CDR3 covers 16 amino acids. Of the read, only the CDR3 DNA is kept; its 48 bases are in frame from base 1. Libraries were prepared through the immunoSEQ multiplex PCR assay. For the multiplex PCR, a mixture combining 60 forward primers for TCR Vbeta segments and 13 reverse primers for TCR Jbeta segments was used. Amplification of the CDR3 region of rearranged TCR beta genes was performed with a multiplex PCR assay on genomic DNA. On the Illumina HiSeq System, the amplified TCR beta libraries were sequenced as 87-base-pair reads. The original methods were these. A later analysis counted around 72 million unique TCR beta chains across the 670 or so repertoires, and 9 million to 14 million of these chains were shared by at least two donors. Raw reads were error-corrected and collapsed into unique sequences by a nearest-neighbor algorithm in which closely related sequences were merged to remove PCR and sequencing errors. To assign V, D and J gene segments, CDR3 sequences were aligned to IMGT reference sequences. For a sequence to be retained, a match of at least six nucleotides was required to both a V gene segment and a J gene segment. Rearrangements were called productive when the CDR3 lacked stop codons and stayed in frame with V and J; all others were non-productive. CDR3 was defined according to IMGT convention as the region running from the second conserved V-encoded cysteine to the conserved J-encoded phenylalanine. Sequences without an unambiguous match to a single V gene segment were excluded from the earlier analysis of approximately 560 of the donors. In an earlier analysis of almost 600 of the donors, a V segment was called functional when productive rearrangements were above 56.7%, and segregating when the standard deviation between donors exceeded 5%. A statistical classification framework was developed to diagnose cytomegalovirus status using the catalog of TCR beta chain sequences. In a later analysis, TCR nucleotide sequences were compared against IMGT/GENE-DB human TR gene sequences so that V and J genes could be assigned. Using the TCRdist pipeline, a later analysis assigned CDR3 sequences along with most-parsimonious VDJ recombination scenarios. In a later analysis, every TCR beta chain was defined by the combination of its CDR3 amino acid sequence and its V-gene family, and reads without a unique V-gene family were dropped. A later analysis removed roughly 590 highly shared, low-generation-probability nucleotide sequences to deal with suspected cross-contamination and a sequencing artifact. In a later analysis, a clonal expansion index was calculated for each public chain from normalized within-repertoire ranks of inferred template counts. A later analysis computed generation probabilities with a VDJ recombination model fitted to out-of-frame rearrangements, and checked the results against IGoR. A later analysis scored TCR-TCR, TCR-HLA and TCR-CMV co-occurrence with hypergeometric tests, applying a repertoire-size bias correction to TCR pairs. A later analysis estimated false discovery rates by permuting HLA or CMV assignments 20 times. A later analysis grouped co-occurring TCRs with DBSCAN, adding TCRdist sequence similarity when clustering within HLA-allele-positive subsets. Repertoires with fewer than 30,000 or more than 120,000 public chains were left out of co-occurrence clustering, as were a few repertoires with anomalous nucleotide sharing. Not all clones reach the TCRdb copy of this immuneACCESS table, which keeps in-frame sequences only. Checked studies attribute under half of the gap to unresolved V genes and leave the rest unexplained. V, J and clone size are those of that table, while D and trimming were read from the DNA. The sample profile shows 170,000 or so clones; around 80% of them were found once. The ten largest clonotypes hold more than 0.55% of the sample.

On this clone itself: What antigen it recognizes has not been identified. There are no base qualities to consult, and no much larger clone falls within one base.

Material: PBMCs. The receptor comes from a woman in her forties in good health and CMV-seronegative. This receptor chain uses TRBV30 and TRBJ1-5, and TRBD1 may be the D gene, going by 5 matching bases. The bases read TGTGCCTGGAGTGTAGGGCCCCCGGGGGGCAATCAGCCCCAGCATTTT. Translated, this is CAWSVGPPGGNQPQHF.